This T cell receptor beta chain was obtained from a study of T cell repertoires in cytomegalovirus infection. The overall study: A matching HLA type, together with CMV infection, was signaled by public TCR beta signatures.

The CDR3 totals 15 residues. The germline V gene has CDR1 DFQATT and CDR2 SNEGSKA (reference sequence). V lost 5 bases, J lost 4 bases, and 10 bases stayed unmatched. TCRdb reanalysed the reads using MiXCR and keeps one entry per CDR3 protein. The table has roughly 46,000 distinct CDR3 sequences, roughly 20% seen once. A few counts support this clonotype. Its antigen is unidentified. Whole-study findings and limits: CMV-specific HLA-C-restricted TCR beta clonotypes dominated the ex vivo response.

This clonotype was obtained from a human donor in good health (CMV status not recorded). Some clones in this sample may be carry-over from other donors' samples. The sequencing input was PBMCs, sequenced either directly or after in vitro stimulation (not recorded which). The V gene is TRBV20-1, the J gene TRBJ1-5; 8 bases map to TRBD1. This chain's CDR3 is CSAVTGALPNQPQHF. Here the CDR3 DNA reads TGCAGTGCTGTGACAGGGGCGCTCCCTAATCAGCCCCAGCATTTT.